Below are 3 T cell receptor beta chains sequenced from a single sample in a study of technical replicates of blood from several donors. Sequencing used immunoSEQ multiplex PCR; TCRdb keeps in-frame clones, though not all of them. In the table there are some 76,000 clones, roughly 98% of which are singletons. The sequenced sample consisted of T cells isolated from PBMCs. The receptors stem from a human donor in good health.

The chain uses TRBV18 and TRBJ1-2, with 8 bases that match TRBD1. V gave up 6 bases and J gave up 1 base; unmatched junction bases: 7. The CDR3 has 15 residues. Germline V lookup: CDR1 KGHSH, CDR2 LQKENI. CDR3 coding DNA: TGTGCCAGCTCGAACAGGGGGTTTATTAACTATGGCTACACCTTC. Translation gives CASSNRGFINYGYTF.

The CDR3 DNA follows: TGTGCCAGCAGCCAAACTAGCGGGCTCTACAATGAGCAGTTCTTC. Translated, it gives CASSQTSGLYNEQFF. This chain joins TRBV4-2 and TRBJ2-1, with 9 bases matching TRBD2. The CDR3 runs to 15 residues. With V trimmed by 2 bases and J by 3 bases, 2 bases remained unmatched. Germline V gives CDR1 LGHNA, CDR2 YNFKEQ.

The V call is TRBV2, the J call TRBJ2-7; TRBD1 matches at 7 bases. The CDR3 runs to 15 residues. In germline, CDR1 is SNHLY, CDR2 FYNNEI. After removal of 6 bases from V and 0 bases from J, the junction contained 8 bases not matched to a gene. CDR3 sequence: CASSELGGSSYEQYF. In DNA, the CDR3 is TGTGCCAGCAGCGAGCTAGGGGGCAGCTCCTACGAGCAGTACTTC. Together with reference TRBV2 and TRBJ2-7, the CDR3 gives the full variable domain: EPEVTQTPSHQVTQMGQEVILRCVPISNHLYFYWYRQILGQKVEFLVSFYNNEISEKSEIFDDQFSVERPDGSNFTLKIRSTKLEDSAMYFCASSELGGSSYEQYFGPGTRLTVT.